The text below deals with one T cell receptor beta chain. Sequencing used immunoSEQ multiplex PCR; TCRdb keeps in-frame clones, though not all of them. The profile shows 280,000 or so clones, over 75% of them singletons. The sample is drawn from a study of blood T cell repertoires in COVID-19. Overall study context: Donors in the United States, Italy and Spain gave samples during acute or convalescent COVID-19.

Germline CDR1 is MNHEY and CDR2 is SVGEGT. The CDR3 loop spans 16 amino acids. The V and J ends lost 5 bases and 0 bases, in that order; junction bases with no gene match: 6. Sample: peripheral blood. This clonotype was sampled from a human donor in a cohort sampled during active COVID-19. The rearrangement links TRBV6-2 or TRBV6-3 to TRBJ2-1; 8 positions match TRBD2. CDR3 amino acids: CASSEERGSSYNEQFF. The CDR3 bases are TGTGCCAGCAGTGAGGAGCGGGGGAGCTCCTACAATGAGCAGTTCTTC.